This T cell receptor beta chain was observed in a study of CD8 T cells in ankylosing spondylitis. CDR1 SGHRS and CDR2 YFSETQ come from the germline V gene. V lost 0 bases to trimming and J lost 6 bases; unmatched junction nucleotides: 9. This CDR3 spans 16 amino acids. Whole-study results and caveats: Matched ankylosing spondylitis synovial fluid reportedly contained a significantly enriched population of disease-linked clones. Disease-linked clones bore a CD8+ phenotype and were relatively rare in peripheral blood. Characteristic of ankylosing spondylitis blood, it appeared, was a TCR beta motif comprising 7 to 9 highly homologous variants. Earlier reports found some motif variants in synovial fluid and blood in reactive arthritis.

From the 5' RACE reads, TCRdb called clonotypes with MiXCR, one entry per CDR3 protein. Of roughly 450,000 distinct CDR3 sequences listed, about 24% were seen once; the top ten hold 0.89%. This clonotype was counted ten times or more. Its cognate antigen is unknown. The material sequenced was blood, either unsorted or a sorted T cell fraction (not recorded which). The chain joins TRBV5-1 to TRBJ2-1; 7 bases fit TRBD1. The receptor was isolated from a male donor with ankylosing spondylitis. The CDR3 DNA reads TGCGCCAGCAGCTTGGCCAGTACAGGGGAAGCCAATGAGCAGTTCTTC. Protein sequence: CASSLASTGEANEQFF.